Listed below are T cell receptor beta chains from one sample, sequenced in a study of T cell repertoires in cytomegalovirus infection. TCRdb reprocessed the reads via MiXCR and lists one record per CDR3 protein. The sample comprises roughly 760,000 distinct CDR3 sequences, under 40% of which are singletons, and around 2.6% rests with the top ten. Sequences were obtained from PBMCs. The receptors come from a human donor in good health (CMV status not recorded). Some clones in this sample may be carry-over from other donors' samples. The CDR3 runs from the conserved cysteine through the conserved F or W. The order of the fields is D gene, V gene, J gene, clone size, CDR3 protein, CDR3 DNA. The D gene is left open where the match is weak. Rows may omit the clone size; those that give it use once, few, many or a size class.

>-|TRBV7-2|TRBJ1-4|many
CASSARRVTNEKLFF
TGTGCCAGCAGCGCCCGAAGGGTCACTAATGAAAAACTGTTTTTT
>-|TRBV7-8|TRBJ2-7|few
CASSLFTSLPNPNEQYF
TGTGCCAGCAGCTTATTTACTAGCCTCCCGAACCCCAACGAGCAGTACTTC
>-|TRBV6-1|TRBJ1-3|-
CASTTVISGNTIYF
TGTGCCAGCACCACCGTGATCTCTGGAAACACCATATATTTT
>-|TRBV27|TRBJ1-4|-
CASSDRQVVGFSEKLFF
TGTGCCAGCAGTGATCGACAGGTTGTAGGGTTTTCTGAAAAACTGTTTTTT
>-|TRBV19|TRBJ2-1|-
CASSVTLAWEQFF
TGTGCCAGTAGTGTCACACTAGCTTGGGAGCAGTTCTTC
>-|TRBV19|TRBJ1-1|-
CASSIDPGATTRERGAFF
TGTGCCAGTAGTATCGATCCGGGGGCAACGACTCGGGAGCGGGGAGCTTTCTTT
>-|TRBV12-3/TRBV12-4|TRBJ2-2|few
CASSLIGSGHKANTGELFF
TGTGCCAGCAGTTTAATCGGTTCCGGACACAAGGCGAACACCGGGGAGCTGTTTTTT
>-|TRBV30|TRBJ2-5|few
CAWSEWGETQYF
TGTGCCTGGAGTGAGTGGGGTGAGACCCAGTACTTC
>-|TRBV6-1|TRBJ1-5|many
CASRLRGNSNQPQHF
TGTGCCAGCAGGCTAAGGGGAAATAGCAATCAGCCCCAGCATTTT
>TRBD2|TRBV7-2|TRBJ2-1|few
CASSPLGTSGRGSYNEQFF
TGTGCCAGCAGCCCCCTCGGGACTAGCGGGAGGGGCTCCTACAATGAGCAGTTCTTC